This T cell receptor (beta chain) appears in the sequencing data of a study of blood T cell repertoires in COVID-19. Study overall: Material from acute and convalescent COVID-19 was sourced from the United States, Italy and Spain. Nucleic acid was either cDNA or gDNA, and it came from T cells, B-cell-depleted T cells, or PBMCs.

In the study's own analysis: Estimation of nucleated cell counts was performed using reference gene primer amplification. Profiling relied on immunoSEQ multiplex PCR, and the TCRdb table lists in-frame clones only, not all of them. The V and J calls and the clone size are those of that table, but D and trimming were determined from the DNA. In the table there are approximately 15,000 clones, 88% of which are singletons. The sequence came from a human donor in a cohort sampled during active COVID-19. Sample: peripheral blood.

The CDR3 DNA is TGTGCCAGCAGCACCGAGACTAGCGGGGGATTCAACAATGAGCAGTTCTTC. Residues: CASSTETSGGFNNEQFF. The V call is TRBV5-8, the J call TRBJ2-1; 12 bases are a match to TRBD2. Germline-derived CDR1 and CDR2 are SGHTS and YDEGEE. CDR3 size: 17 residues. The V segment lost 4 bases and the J segment 5 bases; nucleotides outside the gene matches: 10. Full variable domain (rest looked up from reference TRBV5-8 and TRBJ2-1): EAGVTQSPTHLIKTRGQQATLRCSPISGHTSVYWYQQALGLGLQFLLWYDEGEERNRGNFPPRFSGRQFPNYSSELNVNALELEDSALYLCASSTETSGGFNNEQFFGPGTRLTVL.